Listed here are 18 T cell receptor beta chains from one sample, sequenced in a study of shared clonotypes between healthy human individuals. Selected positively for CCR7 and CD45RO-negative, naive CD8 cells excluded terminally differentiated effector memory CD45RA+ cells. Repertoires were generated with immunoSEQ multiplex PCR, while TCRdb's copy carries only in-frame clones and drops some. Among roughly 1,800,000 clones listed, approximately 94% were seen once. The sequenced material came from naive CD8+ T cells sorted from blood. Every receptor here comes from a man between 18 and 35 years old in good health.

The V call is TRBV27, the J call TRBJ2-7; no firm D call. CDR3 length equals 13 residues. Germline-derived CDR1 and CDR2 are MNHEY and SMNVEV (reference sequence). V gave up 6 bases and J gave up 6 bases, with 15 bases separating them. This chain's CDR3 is CASSLHPEAEQYF. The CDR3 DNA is TGTGCCAGCAGCCTTCACCCCGAAGCCGAGCAGTACTTC.

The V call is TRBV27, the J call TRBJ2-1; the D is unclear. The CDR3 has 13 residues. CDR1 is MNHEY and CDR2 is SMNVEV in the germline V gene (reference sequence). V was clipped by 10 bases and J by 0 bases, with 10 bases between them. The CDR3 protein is CATRISSYNEQFF. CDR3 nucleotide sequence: TGTGCCACACGGATTAGCTCCTACAATGAGCAGTTCTTC.

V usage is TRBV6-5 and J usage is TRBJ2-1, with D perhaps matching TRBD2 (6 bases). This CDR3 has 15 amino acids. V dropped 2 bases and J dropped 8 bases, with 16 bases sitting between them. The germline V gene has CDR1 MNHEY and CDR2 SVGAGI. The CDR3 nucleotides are TGTGCCAGCAGTTACGGATTATCTAGCGCTCATGAGCAGTTCTTC. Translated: CASSYGLSSAHEQFF.

The CDR3 DNA follows: TGTGCCAGCAGTCCAAGCTACGGAGAGAGGGACAATGAGCAGTTCTTC. Protein product: CASSPSYGERDNEQFF. The chain links TRBV27 to TRBJ2-1; maybe TRBD2 (5 bases). With 5 bases removed from V and 5 bases from J, the gap between germline ends came to 19 bases. Germline V gene data show CDR1 as MNHEY and CDR2 as SMNVEV (reference sequence). This CDR3 has 16 amino acids.

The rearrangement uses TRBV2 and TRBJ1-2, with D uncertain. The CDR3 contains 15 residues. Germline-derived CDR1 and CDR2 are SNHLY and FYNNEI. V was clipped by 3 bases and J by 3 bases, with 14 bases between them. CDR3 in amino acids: CASSDSSLLYYGYTF. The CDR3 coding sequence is TGTGCCAGCAGTGATAGCAGCCTGCTATACTATGGCTACACCTTC.

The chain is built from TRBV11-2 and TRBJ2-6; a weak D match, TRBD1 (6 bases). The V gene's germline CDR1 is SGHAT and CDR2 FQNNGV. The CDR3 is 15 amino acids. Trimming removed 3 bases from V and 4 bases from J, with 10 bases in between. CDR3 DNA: TGTGCCAGCAGCTTCGGGACAACCGGGGCCAACGTCCTGACTTTC. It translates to CASSFGTTGANVLTF. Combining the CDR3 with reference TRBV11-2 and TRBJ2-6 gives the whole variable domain EAGVAQSPRYKIIEKRQSVAFWCNPISGHATLYWYQQILGQGPKLLIQFQNNGVVDDSQLPKDRFSAERLKGVDSTLKIQPAKLEDSAVYLCASSFGTTGANVLTFGAGSRLTVL.

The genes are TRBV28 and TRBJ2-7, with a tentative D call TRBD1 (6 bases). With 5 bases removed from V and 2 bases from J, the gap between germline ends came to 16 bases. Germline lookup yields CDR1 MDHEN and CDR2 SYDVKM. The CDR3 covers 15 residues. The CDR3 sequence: CASSGTGRGAYEQYF. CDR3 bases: TGTGCCAGCAGTGGCACAGGGCGAGGCGCCTACGAGCAGTACTTC.

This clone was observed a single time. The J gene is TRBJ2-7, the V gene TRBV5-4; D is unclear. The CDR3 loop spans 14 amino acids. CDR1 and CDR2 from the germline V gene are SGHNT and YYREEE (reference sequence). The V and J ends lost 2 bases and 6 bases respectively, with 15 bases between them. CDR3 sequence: CASSFPGPRSEQYF. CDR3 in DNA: TGTGCCAGCAGCTTCCCCGGGCCTCGGAGCGAGCAGTACTTC.

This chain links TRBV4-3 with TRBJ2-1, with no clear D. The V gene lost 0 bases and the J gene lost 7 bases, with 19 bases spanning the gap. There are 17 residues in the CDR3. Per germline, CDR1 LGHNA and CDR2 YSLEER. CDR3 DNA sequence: TGCGCCAGCAGCCAAGATCTTGATAGCTCTTCTCAGAATGAGCAGTTCTTC. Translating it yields CASSQDLDSSSQNEQFF.

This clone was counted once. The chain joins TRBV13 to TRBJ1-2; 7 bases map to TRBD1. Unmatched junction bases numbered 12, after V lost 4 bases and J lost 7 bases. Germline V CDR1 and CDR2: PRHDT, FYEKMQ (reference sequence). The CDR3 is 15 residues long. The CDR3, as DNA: TGTGCCAGCAGCTCCCGCATCCAGGGGGTAGGTGGCTACACCTTC. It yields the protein CASSSRIQGVGGYTF.

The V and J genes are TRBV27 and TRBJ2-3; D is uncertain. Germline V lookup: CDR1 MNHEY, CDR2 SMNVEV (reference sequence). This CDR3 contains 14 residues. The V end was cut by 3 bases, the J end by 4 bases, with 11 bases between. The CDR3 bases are TGTGCCAGCAGTTTGGGGTTTTGGGCAGATACGCAGTATTTT. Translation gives CASSLGFWADTQYF.

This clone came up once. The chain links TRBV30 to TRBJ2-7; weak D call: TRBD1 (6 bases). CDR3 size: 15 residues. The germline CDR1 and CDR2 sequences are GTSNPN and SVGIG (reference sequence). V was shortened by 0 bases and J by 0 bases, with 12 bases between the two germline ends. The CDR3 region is CAWSVGTGRSYEQYF. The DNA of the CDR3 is TGTGCCTGGAGTGTAGGTACAGGGCGCTCCTACGAGCAGTACTTC.

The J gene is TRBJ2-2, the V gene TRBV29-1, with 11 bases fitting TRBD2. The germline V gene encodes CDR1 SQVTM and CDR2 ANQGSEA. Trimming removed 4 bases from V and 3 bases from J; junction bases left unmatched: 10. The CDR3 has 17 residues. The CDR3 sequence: CSVVDPSGRSDTGELFF. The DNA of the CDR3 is TGCAGCGTTGTCGATCCTAGCGGGAGGTCAGACACCGGGGAGCTGTTTTTT.

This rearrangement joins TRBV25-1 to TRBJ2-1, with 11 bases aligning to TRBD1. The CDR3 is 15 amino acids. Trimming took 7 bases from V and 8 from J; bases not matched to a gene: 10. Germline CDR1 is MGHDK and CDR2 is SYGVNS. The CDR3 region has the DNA TGTGCCAGCATCGAGGGACAGGGGGTTTATGATGAGCAGTTCTTC. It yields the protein CASIEGQGVYDEQFF.

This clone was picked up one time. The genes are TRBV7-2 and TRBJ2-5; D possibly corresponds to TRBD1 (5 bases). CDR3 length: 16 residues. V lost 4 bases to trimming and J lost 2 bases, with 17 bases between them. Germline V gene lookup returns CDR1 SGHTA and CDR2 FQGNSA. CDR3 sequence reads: CASSSIPTVSQETQYF. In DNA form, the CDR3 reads TGTGCCAGCAGCTCCATACCGACAGTATCGCAAGAGACCCAGTACTTC.

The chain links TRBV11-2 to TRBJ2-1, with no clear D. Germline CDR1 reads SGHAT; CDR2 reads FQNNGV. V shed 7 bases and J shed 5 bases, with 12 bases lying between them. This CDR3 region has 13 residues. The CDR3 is CASTPENDNEQFF. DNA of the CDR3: TGTGCCAGCACACCGGAGAACGACAATGAGCAGTTCTTC.

The CDR3 DNA reads TGTGCCAGCAGCCCTTTTACCCTGAACACTGAAGCTTTCTTT. It translates to CASSPFTLNTEAFF. The chain links TRBV6-5 to TRBJ1-1; no reliable D call. This CDR3 has 14 residues. V lost 6 bases and J 0 bases, leaving 11 bases between the germline ends. Germline CDR1 and CDR2: MNHEY and SVGAGI.

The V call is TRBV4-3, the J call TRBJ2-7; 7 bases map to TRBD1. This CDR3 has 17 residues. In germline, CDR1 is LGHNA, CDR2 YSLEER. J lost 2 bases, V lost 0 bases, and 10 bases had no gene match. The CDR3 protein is CASSQESVGQTAYEQYF. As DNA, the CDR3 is TGCGCCAGCAGCCAAGAATCCGTGGGACAGACAGCCTACGAGCAGTACTTC.